This record looks at one T cell receptor beta chain sequence and its context. Its antigen is undetermined. The junction differs from germline at one of its ends, possibly a read error. There are 15 residues in the CDR3. TCRbeta libraries were built with three rounds of nested PCR, modified from ARM-PCR. TCRdb ran MiXCR on the multiplex PCR reads and lists one entry per CDR3 protein. The sample shows fewer than 100,000 distinct CDR3 sequences, more than 75% of them seen only once. The template was RNA from unsorted bulk tissue. This non-tumor lung sample came from over 3 cm beyond the tumor edge. Newly diagnosed lung cancer patients had thoracic surgery in China, August–late 2014, without prior chemotherapy. The sample originates from a study of tumor and adjacent non-tumor tissue in lung cancer. Looking at the study overall: Some 4.2 million productive TCRbeta reads were obtained per sample on average. Study results and caveats: Higher tumor TCR diversity was associated with shorter survival. Tumor repertoires had a smaller top 100 clone share than normal lung.

The rearrangement links TRBV12-3 or TRBV12-4 to TRBJ2-1, with 8 bases lining up with TRBD2. This receptor was taken from a woman aged 45-65 years with non-small cell lung cancer. The specimen sequenced was distant non-tumor lung tissue. The CDR3 DNA reads as TGTGTCAGCAGTTTGCTGGCTAGCGGGCACGATGAGCAGTTCTTC. This gives the protein CVSSLLASGHDEQFF.